These T cell receptor beta chains were read from a single sample in a study of blood T cells in healthy people across ages. TCRdb processed the 5' RACE reads anew with MiXCR; each CDR3 protein has one entry. Here the sample spans about 2 million distinct CDR3 sequences, roughly 52% being singletons. Specimen: blood. These receptors were collected from a woman in her thirties or forties in good health. The CDR3 runs from the conserved cysteine through the conserved F or W. Each record gives: clone size, D gene, V gene, J gene, CDR3 protein, CDR3 DNA. A D gene is named only where the DNA matches it firmly. The listing skips clone size in some rows; elsewhere it reads once, few, many or a size class.

few	TRBD2	TRBV25-1	TRBJ2-7	CARGPGLVLPYEQYF	TGTGCCAGGGGACCGGGACTAGTACTCCCCTACGAGCAGTACTTC
.	TRBD1	TRBV5-5	TRBJ2-5	CASSLPDRDQETQYF	TGTGCCAGCAGCCTTCCGGACAGGGACCAAGAGACCCAGTACTTC
.	.	TRBV6-1	TRBJ2-3	CASTELTDTQYF	TGTGCCAGCACCGAACTAACAGATACGCAGTATTTT
once	TRBD1	TRBV12-3/TRBV12-4	TRBJ2-1	CASSRDPGQGDEQFF	TGTGCCAGCAGTCGAGACCCGGGACAGGGTGATGAGCAGTTCTTC
few	.	TRBV6-5	TRBJ2-1	CASSYLGAIRNEQFF	TGTGCCAGCAGTTATTTGGGGGCTATACGCAATGAGCAGTTCTTC
.	.	TRBV28	TRBJ2-3	CASTPPWGVNTDTQYF	TGTGCCAGCACCCCCCCATGGGGGGTCAACACAGATACGCAGTATTTT
once	.	TRBV28	TRBJ1-1	CASGTGSTEAFF	TGTGCCAGCGGAACAGGGAGCACTGAAGCTTTCTTT
.	TRBD1	TRBV2	TRBJ1-2	CASSVPGGKNYGYTF	TGTGCCAGCAGCGTACCAGGGGGCAAGAACTATGGCTACACCTTC
.	.	TRBV11-2	TRBJ1-2	CASSSDRKLNYGYTF	TGTGCCAGCAGCTCAGACAGGAAGCTAAACTATGGCTACACCTTC
.	TRBD1	TRBV6-5	TRBJ1-2	CASGAGGNYGYTF	TGTGCCAGCGGGGCAGGGGGAAACTATGGCTACACCTTC
.	TRBD1	TRBV5-1	TRBJ1-2	CASSLGDSLEGYGYTF	TGCGCCAGCAGCTTGGGGGACAGCCTCGAGGGCTATGGCTACACCTTC
.	.	TRBV6-5	TRBJ2-7	CASSYSAGYYNEQYF	TGTGCCAGCAGTTACTCGGCAGGGTATTACAACGAGCAGTACTTC
.	.	TRBV6-2/TRBV6-3	TRBJ2-7	CASSYRNRYSYEQYF	TGTGCCAGCAGTTACCGGAACAGGTACTCCTACGAGCAGTACTTC
.	.	TRBV6-6	TRBJ2-3	CASSYGGARTDTQYF	TGTGCCAGCAGTTACGGGGGGGCCCGCACAGATACGCAGTATTTT
few	.	TRBV6-6	TRBJ2-7	CASTQGGTQQYEQYF	TGTGCCAGCACCCAAGGGGGGACACAGCAATACGAGCAGTACTTC
.	.	TRBV7-2	TRBJ2-7	CASSWVSYGQYF	TGTGCCAGCAGCTGGGTCTCCTACGGGCAGTACTTC
.	.	TRBV7-2	TRBJ1-2	CAGSLAERQGYGYTF	TGTGCCGGCAGCTTAGCGGAGCGTCAGGGTTATGGCTACACCTTC
.	TRBD1	TRBV29-1	TRBJ2-1	CSGDRVRSYNEQFF	TGCAGCGGGGACAGGGTAAGATCCTACAATGAGCAGTTCTTC
few	.	TRBV7-2	TRBJ1-1	CASSLVRQNTEAFF	TGTGCCAGCAGCTTAGTGCGGCAGAACACTGAAGCTTTCTTT
.	TRBD1	TRBV2	TRBJ2-4	CASIRGQEAKNIQYF	TGTGCCAGCATTCGCGGACAGGAAGCCAAAAACATTCAGTACTTC
few	.	TRBV4-2	TRBJ2-1	CASSQVYGNYNEQFF	TGTGCCAGCAGCCAAGTATACGGGAATTACAATGAGCAGTTCTTC
.	.	TRBV28	TRBJ2-5	CASSPGPIQGKQETQYF	TGTGCCAGCAGTCCCGGGCCCATCCAGGGGAAACAAGAGACCCAGTACTTC
.	.	TRBV7-3	TRBJ2-5	CASSLTAAKETQYF	TGTGCCAGCAGCTTAACCGCTGCAAAAGAGACCCAGTACTTC
.	.	TRBV27	TRBJ1-1	CASRTTYRDGTEAFF	TGTGCCAGCAGGACGACTTACAGGGACGGAACTGAAGCTTTCTTT
.	.	TRBV6-6	TRBJ1-1	CASSETGTGKWAAFF	TGTGCCAGCAGTGAGACCGGGACCGGTAAATGGGCAGCTTTCTTT
.	.	TRBV7-2	TRBJ2-3	CASSSRDLYTGDTQYF	TGTGCCAGCAGTTCGCGCGACTTGTACACGGGAGATACGCAGTATTTT
.	.	TRBV7-9	TRBJ2-5	CASSLDTGPGSNEQYF	TGTGCCAGCAGCTTAGATACGGGACCGGGCTCCAATGAGCAGTACTTC
few	.	TRBV4-3	TRBJ1-6	CASRDGEFNSPLHF	TGCGCCAGCAGGGACGGAGAATTTAATTCACCCCTCCACTTT
.	.	TRBV6-2/TRBV6-3	TRBJ2-4	CASSFVGHIAKNIQYF	TGTGCCAGCAGTTTCGTCGGACATATAGCCAAAAACATTCAGTACTTC
.	TRBD1	TRBV7-2	TRBJ1-2	CASSLTGAWGYTF	TGTGCCAGCAGCCTGACAGGGGCATGGGGCTACACCTTC
.	TRBD2	TRBV7-9	TRBJ2-7	CASSLVVRGKSYEQYF	TGTGCCAGCAGCCTCGTTGTGCGGGGGAAGTCCTACGAGCAGTACTTC
.	TRBD1	TRBV4-2	TRBJ1-4	CASSQSFDRVGRANEKLFF	TGTGCCAGCAGCCAAAGCTTTGACAGGGTGGGTCGAGCTAATGAAAAACTGTTTTTT
.	.	TRBV19	TRBJ1-5	CASSITTWDQPQHF	TGTGCCAGTAGTATCACCACCTGGGATCAGCCCCAGCATTTT
.	TRBD2	TRBV27	TRBJ2-7	CASSNLAGGSYEQYF	TGTGCCAGCAGCAATCTAGCGGGGGGCTCCTACGAGCAGTACTTC
few	.	TRBV29-1	TRBJ2-1	CSVEEDAPNEQFF	TGCAGCGTTGAAGAGGACGCTCCCAATGAGCAGTTCTTC
.	.	TRBV7-9	TRBJ1-5	CASSKGLNQPQHF	TGTGCCAGCAGCAAAGGACTGAATCAGCCCCAGCATTTT
.	.	TRBV6-1	TRBJ1-5	CASTRDRDQPQHF	TGTGCCAGCACTCGGGACCGAGATCAGCCCCAGCATTTT